The entry below describes one T cell receptor beta chain. A few counts support this clone. Its antigen is still unknown. Base-call qualities are not available, and no considerably larger clone is one nucleotide away. The source of the sample is a study of blood T cell repertoires in COVID-19 (dated by TCRdb to 2020 to 2022). As for the study more broadly: The collaborator samples originated in the United States, Italy and Spain and spanned the acute and convalescent phases of COVID-19. The repertoires were released in a freely available public database intended as a resource for research on the immune response to SARS-CoV-2. The dataset comprised deeply sampled blood TCRbeta repertoires from subjects exposed to, actively infected with, or recovered from COVID-19. Where available, HLA class I and class II types were obtained from metadata supplied by the sample provider rather than from assay-based typing. Samples came from the ongoing ImmuneRACE study (first 160 participants) plus 1,254 subjects from 6 global collaborators. The material from the prospective study consisted of cDNA or gDNA derived from T cells, B-cell-depleted T cells, or PBMCs. Sample metadata almost always included a de-identified subject ID, COVID-19 status, age in years and sex.

TCRbeta CDR3 regions were amplified from genomic DNA by means of the immunoSEQ Assay, a bias-controlled multiplex PCR. On the study's bioinformatics: Nucleated cell counts per sample were estimated from amplification of reference gene primers within the assay. To quantify the absolute abundance of each unique TCRbeta CDR3 rearrangement, sequence reads were collapsed and filtered. Productive Simpson clonality was computed per sample as the square root of Simpson's diversity index over productive rearrangements. TCRdb mirrors the immuneACCESS table, restricted to in-frame sequences. Some clones are absent from its copies; in checked studies, under half trace to an unresolved V gene, and the reason for the others is unknown. That table is the source of V, J and clone size, and D and trimming were worked out from the DNA. The sample table contains approximately 36,000 clones; only one count was recorded for roughly 87% of them. Over 20% of the sample rests with the top ten.

The collaborating institutions used their own protocols to collect whole blood in K2EDTA tubes. For TCRbeta analysis, collaborators shipped samples in one of three forms: frozen whole blood, isolated PBMCs, or DNA extracted from either of those sample types. Overall results and qualifications from the work: The quantity of clinical and demographic metadata differed by source and by participant and was supplied without curation.

Specimen: peripheral blood. This clonotype was sampled from a man in his sixties with acute or convalescent COVID-19.

The CDR3 region has the sequence CAFGGGGQPQHF. The sequence in DNA is TGTGCCTTCGGTGGGGGAGGCCAGCCCCAGCATTTT. The chain was built from TRBV28 and TRBJ1-5; a tentative D call is TRBD1 (5 bases match). The germline V gene provides CDR1 MDHEN and CDR2 SYDVKM. V is shortened by 11 bases, J by 7 bases, and the region joining them spans 15 bases. The CDR3 runs 12 residues from the cysteine to the phenylalanine. Just CDR3 DNA is preserved here, 36 bases in frame from base 1.